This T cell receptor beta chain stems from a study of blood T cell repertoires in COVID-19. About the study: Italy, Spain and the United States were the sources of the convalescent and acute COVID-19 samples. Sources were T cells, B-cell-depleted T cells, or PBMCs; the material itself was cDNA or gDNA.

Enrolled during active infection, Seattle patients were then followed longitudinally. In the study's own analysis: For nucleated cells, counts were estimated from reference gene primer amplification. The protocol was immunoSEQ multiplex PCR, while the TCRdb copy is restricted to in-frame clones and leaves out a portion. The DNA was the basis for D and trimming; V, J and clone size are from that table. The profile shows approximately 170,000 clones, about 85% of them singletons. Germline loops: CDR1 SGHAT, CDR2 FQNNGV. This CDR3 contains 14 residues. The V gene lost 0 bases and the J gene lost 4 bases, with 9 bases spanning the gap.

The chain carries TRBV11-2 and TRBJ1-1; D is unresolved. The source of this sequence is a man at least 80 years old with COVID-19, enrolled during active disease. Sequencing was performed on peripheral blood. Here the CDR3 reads CASSLDRSSTEAFF. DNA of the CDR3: TGTGCCAGCAGCTTAGACCGGAGTAGCACTGAAGCTTTCTTT.